This T cell receptor (beta chain) was profiled in a study of neurological immune-mediated disorders. Germline loops: CDR1 DFQATT, CDR2 SNEGSKA (reference sequence). Trimming took 3 bases from V and 0 from J, leaving 9 bases between them. This CDR3 has 14 amino acids. This clonotype appeared many times. MiXCR, run by TCRdb on the 5' RACE reads, gives a single entry per CDR3 protein. This table holds approximately 36,000 distinct CDR3 sequences, approximately 12% found once. Time point here: technical triplicate 1. The clonotype was recovered from a man between 60 and 75 years old with HTLV-1-associated myelopathy (HAM/TSP). Sequencing input: PBMCs. V is TRBV20-1 and J is TRBJ2-1, with unresolved D. The CDR3 nucleotides are TGCAGTGCTAGTCCACGTATCTCCTACAATGAGCAGTTCTTC. Its translation: CSASPRISYNEQFF.